A selection of T cell receptor beta chains follows, all from one sample in a study of identical twins. Via MiXCR, TCRdb re-called the 5' RACE reads, giving one row per CDR3 protein. The sample holds 350,000 to 600,000 distinct CDR3 sequences; around 14% are singletons and the top ten take roughly 0.56%. This same sample was also part of a study on yellow fever vaccine responses in identical twins.

The specimen was CD4+ T cells sorted from blood. The receptors were sampled from a woman between 18 and 30 years old in good health. Each CDR3 is given with its conserved first and last residue. The D gene is left open where the match is weak. Size is omitted from some rows. Given values are once, few, many or a class for expanded clones.

TRBJ2-3 TRBV6-5 few NA CASSYSQGSRADTQYF TGTGCCAGCAGTTACTCGCAGGGGTCGAGGGCAGATACGCAGTATTTT
TRBJ1-5 TRBV20-1 NA NA CSASDSGNQPQHF TGCAGTGCCTCGGACAGCGGCAATCAGCCCCAGCATTTT
TRBJ2-1 TRBV10-2 NA TRBD1 CASFKGPGQGEHNEQFF TGCGCCAGCTTCAAGGGGCCGGGACAGGGGGAGCACAATGAGCAGTTCTTC
TRBJ2-7 TRBV5-4 few TRBD2 CASTKGLAGPDKGEQYF TGTGCCAGCACCAAGGGACTAGCGGGACCCGATAAGGGGGAGCAGTACTTC
TRBJ2-3 TRBV10-3 many NA CAISRGGGRADTQYF TGTGCCATCAGTCGAGGAGGGGGAAGGGCAGATACGCAGTATTTT
TRBJ2-7 TRBV20-1 many TRBD1 CSAGGGTGKNEQYF TGCAGTGCTGGAGGGGGGACAGGGAAGAACGAGCAGTACTTC
TRBJ2-1 TRBV10-3 NA TRBD2 CAISESNNGRGFF TGTGCCATCAGTGAGTCGAATAATGGGAGGGGATTCTTC
TRBJ2-1 TRBV12-3/TRBV12-4 many TRBD1 CVSSLGTQGAGGYRFF TGTGTCAGCAGTTTAGGAACACAGGGGGCCGGAGGTTATCGGTTCTTC
TRBJ2-2 TRBV3-1 few NA CASSQRDTLTGELFF TGTGCCAGCAGCCAACGGGACACCCTCACCGGGGAGCTGTTTTTT
TRBJ1-1 TRBV5-5 many NA CASSPAGFNTEAFF TGTGCCAGCAGCCCGGCGGGGTTCAACACTGAAGCTTTCTTT
TRBJ1-5 TRBV18 few TRBD1 CASSPRTGADQPQHF TGTGCCAGCTCCCCACGGACAGGGGCGGATCAGCCCCAGCATTTT
TRBJ2-7 TRBV28 few TRBD1 CASSLRQGNYEQYF TGTGCCAGCAGTCTCCGACAGGGGAACTACGAGCAGTACTTC
TRBJ2-2 TRBV7-9 few NA CASSQAVELFF TGTGCCAGCAGCCAAGCGGTGGAGCTGTTTTTT
TRBJ1-1 TRBV29-1 few NA CSAVLNTEAFF TGCAGCGCCGTATTGAACACTGAAGCTTTCTTT
TRBJ2-1 TRBV24-1 few TRBD1 CATSDRGQGVEQFF TGTGCCACCAGCGACAGGGGGCAAGGCGTTGAGCAGTTCTTC
TRBJ2-2 TRBV7-9 few NA CASSYSVGSGELFF TGTGCCAGCAGCTACAGTGTGGGGTCCGGGGAGCTGTTTTTT
TRBJ2-1 TRBV7-2 few NA CASSLLAGNNEQFF TGTGCCAGCAGCTTATTAGCCGGTAACAATGAGCAGTTCTTC
TRBJ2-6 TRBV5-1 few NA CASSLALDSGANVLTF TGCGCCAGCAGCTTGGCCTTAGACTCTGGGGCCAACGTCCTGACTTTC
TRBJ1-4 TRBV5-1 NA NA CASSLEGNWNEKLFF TGCGCCAGCAGCTTGGAGGGCAATTGGAATGAAAAACTGTTTTTT
TRBJ2-7 TRBV5-1 NA NA CASSFGRGLEQYF TGCGCCAGCAGCTTCGGGAGGGGGCTCGAGCAGTACTTC
TRBJ2-1 TRBV28 few TRBD1 CAGGQGNEQFF TGTGCCGGGGGACAGGGGAATGAGCAGTTCTTC
TRBJ2-1 TRBV10-3 NA NA CAISVGPRLGLFF TGTGCCATCAGTGTCGGACCTCGACTTGGGCTGTTCTTC
TRBJ2-7 TRBV5-1 NA NA CASSHGLGGEQYF TGCGCCAGCAGCCACGGCCTCGGGGGCGAGCAGTACTTC
TRBJ2-7 TRBV7-6 NA NA CASSLGGLGPSSYELYF TGTGCCAGCAGCTTAGGCGGGTTGGGCCCAAGCTCCTACGAGCTGTACTTC
TRBJ2-7 TRBV18 NA TRBD2 CASSPIAGITYEQYF TGTGCCAGCTCACCCATAGCGGGAATTACCTACGAGCAGTACTTC
TRBJ2-7 TRBV12-3/TRBV12-4 NA TRBD1 CASSPLGTGAIPTYEQYF TGTGCCAGCAGTCCCCTCGGGACAGGCGCTATTCCAACCTACGAGCAGTACTTC
TRBJ2-5 TRBV12-3/TRBV12-4 NA TRBD1 CASSPRTGGQETQYF TGTGCCAGCAGTCCCCGGACAGGGGGACAAGAGACCCAGTACTTC